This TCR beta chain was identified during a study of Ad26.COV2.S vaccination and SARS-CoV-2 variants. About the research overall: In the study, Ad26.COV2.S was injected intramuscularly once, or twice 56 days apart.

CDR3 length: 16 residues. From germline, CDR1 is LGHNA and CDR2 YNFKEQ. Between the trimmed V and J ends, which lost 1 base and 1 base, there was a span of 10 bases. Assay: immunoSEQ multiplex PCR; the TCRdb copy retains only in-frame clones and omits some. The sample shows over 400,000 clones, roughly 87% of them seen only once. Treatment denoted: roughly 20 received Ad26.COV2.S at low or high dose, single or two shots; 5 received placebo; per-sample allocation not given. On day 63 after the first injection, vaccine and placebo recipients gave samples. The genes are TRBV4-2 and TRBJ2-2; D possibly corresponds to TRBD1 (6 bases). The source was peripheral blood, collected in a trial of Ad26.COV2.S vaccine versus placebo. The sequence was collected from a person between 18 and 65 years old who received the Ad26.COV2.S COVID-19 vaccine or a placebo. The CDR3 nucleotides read TGTGCCAGCAGCCAAGTCGAGGGGGTGAACACCGGGGAGCTGTTTTTT. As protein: CASSQVEGVNTGELFF.